A single sample gave rise to the 10 T cell receptor beta chains below, sequenced in a study of cytomegalovirus exposure and HLA in healthy donors. Libraries were prepared by immunoSEQ multiplex PCR; TCRdb keeps only in-frame clonotypes and omits some of them. The profile shows some 240,000 clones, around four fifths of them singletons. The sequenced sample was PBMCs. These receptors all stem from a woman under 30 in good health and CMV-seronegative.

Concerning this clone: A junction end diverges from the germline sequence, so it may reflect a read error. The gene calls are TRBV28 and TRBJ2-1; TRBD2 agrees at 13 bases. The CDR3 runs 12 residues. From germline, CDR1 is MDHEN and CDR2 SYDVKM. CDR3 in amino acids: CASSFTSGRAVF. CDR3 coding DNA: TGTGCCAGCAGTTTCACTAGCGGGAGGGCGGTCTTC.

In this sample, this clone turned up once. The chain recombines TRBV6-6 with TRBJ2-6; D perhaps matches TRBD1 (5 bases). Germline V gene sequence: CDR1 MNHNY, CDR2 SVGAGI (reference sequence). V gave up 6 bases and J gave up 0 bases, with 9 bases separating them. The CDR3 runs to 15 residues. The CDR3: CASRDKSSGANVLTF. The CDR3 DNA is TGTGCCAGCAGGGACAAAAGCTCTGGGGCCAACGTCCTGACTTTC.

This rearrangement joins TRBV6-6 to TRBJ2-5; D remains unclear. Germline CDR1 is MNHNY and CDR2 is SVGAGI (reference sequence). The length of the CDR3 is 13 residues. With 0 bases removed from V and 3 bases from J, the gap between germline ends came to 5 bases. The CDR3 here is CASSYSGEETQYF. The CDR3 nucleotides read TGTGCCAGCAGTTACTCTGGAGAAGAGACCCAGTACTTC.

This clone occurred once. The gene calls are TRBV30 and TRBJ1-5; D gene uncertain. Germline CDR1 and CDR2: GTSNPN and SVGIG (reference sequence). The CDR3 consists of 13 residues. The V end lost 5 bases, the J end lost 0 bases, and 8 bases lay between the germline ends. In DNA form, the CDR3 reads TGTGCCTGGGGTTCTAATAGCAATCAGCCCCAGCATTTT. Protein sequence: CAWGSNSNQPQHF.

The chain joins TRBV7-8 to TRBJ1-6; TRBD1 might be the D (5 bases). Germline-derived CDR1 and CDR2 are SGHVS and FQNEAQ. The CDR3 is 17 amino acids. Trimming left V 0 bases short and J 7 bases short, with 16 bases between. The CDR3 spells CASSLARGREFNSPLHF. In nucleotides, the CDR3 is TGTGCCAGCAGCTTAGCGAGGGGCAGGGAATTCAATTCACCCCTCCACTTT.

This clone was counted only a few times. V gene TRBV14 combines with J gene TRBJ1-2; D call uncertain. CDR3 length: 16 residues. CDR1 and CDR2 from the germline V gene are SGHDN and FVKESK. The V end was cut by 0 bases, the J end by 2 bases, with 13 bases between. CDR3 nucleotides: TGTGCCAGCAGCCAAGAAGGGAAGGACCTGAACTATGGCTACACCTTC. Translating gives CASSQEGKDLNYGYTF.

This clone has more than one count but fewer than ten. The chain combines TRBV4-1 with TRBJ2-1, with 9 bases that match TRBD2. With 0 bases clipped from V and 10 bases from J, the junction kept 10 bases outside the gene matches. The CDR3 totals 16 residues. Germline-derived CDR1 and CDR2 are MGHRA and YSYEKL. CDR3 amino acids: CASSQEAVAGVKEQFF. The CDR3 DNA follows: TGCGCCAGCAGCCAAGAGGCGGTAGCGGGAGTTAAGGAGCAGTTCTTC.

This clone was picked up many times. The chain employs TRBV15 and TRBJ2-1, with D possibly matching TRBD2 (5 bases). Germline V gene lookup returns CDR1 LNHNV and CDR2 YYDKDF (reference sequence). CDR3 length: 17 amino acids. V dropped 3 bases and J dropped 3 bases, with 18 bases sitting between them. The CDR3 nucleotides are TGTGCCACCAGCAGCCCTAGATCCCGGGGATTCTACAATGAGCAGTTCTTC. It encodes CATSSPRSRGFYNEQFF. Full variable domain (missing parts from reference TRBV15 and TRBJ2-1): DAMVIQNPRYQVTQFGKPVTLSCSQTLNHNVMYWYQQKSSQAPKLLFHYYDKDFNNEADTPDNFQSRRPNTSFCFLDIRSPGLGDTAMYLCATSSPRSRGFYNEQFFGPGTRLTVL.

The chain combines TRBV18 with TRBJ2-1; TRBD2 agrees at 7 bases. V gave up 3 bases and J gave up 8 bases; unmatched junction bases: 4. Germline V gene sequence: CDR1 KGHSH, CDR2 LQKENI. The CDR3 spans 13 residues. CDR3 nucleotide sequence: TGTGCCAGCTCACCCTCGGGAGGCCATGAGCAGTTCTTC. Translation gives CASSPSGGHEQFF.

This chain links TRBV29-1 with TRBJ1-1; D unresolved. Germline CDR1 SQVTM, CDR2 ANQGSEA. Trimming stripped 4 bases from V and 0 bases from J, with 21 bases between. The CDR3 contains 17 residues. The CDR3 reads CSVAPLAHNGMNTEAFF. The CDR3 region has the DNA TGCAGCGTTGCCCCCTTGGCCCATAACGGCATGAACACTGAAGCTTTCTTT. The whole variable domain, remainder taken from reference TRBV29-1 and TRBJ1-1, is SAVISQKPSRDICQRGTSLTIQCQVDSQVTMMFWYRQQPGQSLTLIATANQGSEATYESGFVIDKFPISRPNLTFSTLTVSNMSPEDSSIYLCSVAPLAHNGMNTEAFFGQGTRLTVV.